The clone carrying this T cell receptor beta chain is classed as large. The sample belongs to a study of circulating CD8 cells and anti-PD-1 response in melanoma. Sorting of live CD3+CD8+TCRalphabeta+ cells by PD-1 and/or TIGIT gave four subsets. CDR1 and CDR2 from the germline V gene are MNHEY and SMNVEV (reference sequence). Trimming removed 5 bases from V and 4 bases from J; junction bases left unmatched: 13. The CDR3 extends over 16 amino acids. Using approximately 15 ng of total RNA, TCR libraries were made with the QIAseq Immune Repertoire TCR panel. TCRdb called the reads again in MiXCR, with one record for every CDR3 protein. The sample has around 540 distinct CDR3 sequences, under 7.5% seen once; the top ten hold 13% to 15%.

This chain uses TRBV27 with TRBJ2-5; 7 positions match TRBD1. The material was CD8+ T cells from PBMCs, obtained at baseline or after one month of anti-PD-1 therapy (not recorded which). This TCR was sampled from a human donor with melanoma. The CDR3 DNA follows: TGTGCCAGCAGTCCGCGCCCACAGGGGTGGGGAGAGACCCAGTACTTC. The encoded protein is CASSPRPQGWGETQYF.